These 20 T cell receptor beta chains were all obtained from the same sample, sequenced in a study of blood T cell repertoires in COVID-19. Method: immunoSEQ multiplex PCR; TCRdb's copy keeps in-frame clones and lacks some. This sample yields 200,000 to 250,000 clones, of which roughly 88% are seen a single time; roughly a sixth belongs to the top ten. Sequencing was carried out using peripheral blood. These receptors were collected from a man aged 45-65 years with COVID-19, enrolled during active disease.

The V gene is TRBV19, the J gene TRBJ1-5; no reliable D call. The CDR3 covers 15 residues. Germline V gene data show CDR1 as LNHDA and CDR2 as SQIVND (reference sequence). V lost 5 bases and J 3 bases, leaving 14 bases between the germline ends. Written as DNA, the CDR3 is TGTGCCAGTAGTCCCCTAGGCAGCAACAATCAGCCCCAGCATTTT. Protein: CASSPLGSNNQPQHF.

V usage is TRBV19 and J usage is TRBJ2-5, with 9 nucleotides matching TRBD2. Germline V gives CDR1 LNHDA, CDR2 SQIVND (reference sequence). CDR3 length: 17 amino acids. V shed 7 bases, J shed 5 bases, and the junction held 17 bases outside the gene matches. Here the CDR3 DNA reads TGTGCCAGTAATCCCCAGGGCGAGCGGGGGGTTCCTGAGACCCAGTACTTC. This translates into CASNPQGERGVPETQYF.

This chain connects TRBV3-1 (or the pseudogene TRBV3-2) to TRBJ2-7, with 9 bases lining up with TRBD2. Looked up from germline, CDR1 is LGHDT and CDR2 is YNNKEL (reference sequence). This CDR3 comprises 14 residues. Trimming took 4 bases from V and 3 from J; bases not matched to a gene: 4. The CDR3 loop is CASSPLAGSYEQYF. CDR3 bases: TGTGCCAGCAGCCCGCTAGCGGGGAGCTACGAGCAGTACTTC.

This sequence joins TRBV19 and TRBJ2-3, with TRBD2 matching 7 bases. V shed 3 bases and J 0 bases; nucleotides not matched to a gene: 3. The CDR3 has 15 amino acids. Germline V CDR1 and CDR2: LNHDA, SQIVND (reference sequence). This CDR3 reads CASSIASGSTDTQYF. CDR3 nucleotides: TGTGCCAGTAGTATTGCTAGCGGTAGCACAGATACGCAGTATTTT.

V is TRBV29-1 and J is TRBJ1-2; 9 positions agree with TRBD1. With V trimmed by 3 bases and J by 0 bases, 8 bases remained unmatched. CDR1 and CDR2 from the germline V gene are SQVTM and ANQGSEA. The CDR3 has 16 residues. The CDR3 loop is CSVEGTGGSANYGYTF. The CDR3 DNA reads as TGCAGCGTTGAGGGAACAGGGGGCTCCGCTAACTATGGCTACACCTTC.

V and J are TRBV28 and TRBJ1-5; 9 bases agree with TRBD1. CDR3 length equals 15 residues. Unmatched junction bases numbered 8, after V lost 6 bases and J lost 5 bases. Germline V lookup: CDR1 MDHEN, CDR2 SYDVKM. The CDR3 is CASSRTGASDQPQHF. The CDR3 DNA reads as TGTGCCAGCAGCCGGACAGGGGCCTCGGATCAGCCCCAGCATTTT.

V and J are TRBV19 and TRBJ1-6; TRBD1 is a possible D gene (5 bases). Between the trimmed V and J ends, which lost 5 bases and 8 bases, there was a span of 13 bases. The CDR3 totals 14 residues. CDR1 is LNHDA, CDR2 SQIVND, per germline (reference sequence). CDR3 amino acids: CASSRQGEDSPLHF. The CDR3 nucleotides are TGTGCCAGTAGTCGCCAGGGTGAGGATTCACCCCTCCACTTT.

The rearrangement joins TRBV6-4 to TRBJ1-6; D perhaps matches TRBD1 (6 bases). This CDR3 comprises 14 residues. With 6 bases removed from V and 8 bases from J, the gap between germline ends came to 14 bases. Germline V gene lookup returns CDR1 MRHNA and CDR2 SNTAGT. The CDR3 sequence: CASSNRVGHSPLHF. In nucleotides, the CDR3 is TGTGCCAGCAGCAACAGGGTCGGGCATTCACCCCTCCACTTT.

This CDR3 reads CASSPSSGGVNEKLFF. Here the CDR3 DNA reads TGTGCCAGCAGCCCCTCCTCAGGAGGGGTTAATGAAAAACTGTTTTTT. J is TRBJ1-4 and V is TRBV13; D is perhaps TRBD1 (5 bases). Germline CDR1 PRHDT, CDR2 FYEKMQ (reference sequence). The CDR3 spans 16 residues. Trimming shortened V by 5 bases and J by 4 bases, and 17 bases separated the two germline ends.

V usage is TRBV5-4 and J usage is TRBJ1-2; the match to TRBD1 covers 7 bases. Germline V gives CDR1 SGHNT, CDR2 YYREEE (reference sequence). The V and J ends lost 4 bases and 3 bases, in that order; junction bases with no gene match: 15. This CDR3 has 17 amino acids. CDR3 in DNA: TGTGCCAGCAGCGTCCCACGGCAGGGGGGTCTGGACTATGGCTACACCTTC. Its protein product is CASSVPRQGGLDYGYTF.

This sequence joins TRBV5-6 and TRBJ2-7, with 7 bases fitting TRBD1. After removal of 2 bases from V and 6 bases from J, the junction contained 2 bases not matched to a gene. This CDR3 is built from 12 residues. CDR1 is SGHDT, CDR2 YYEEEE, per germline. CDR3 DNA: TGTGCCAGCAGCTTACAGGGGAGCGAGCAGTACTTC. It specifies CASSLQGSEQYF.

V is TRBV5-4 and J is TRBJ2-1, with 7 bases that match TRBD2. V shed 0 bases, J shed 2 bases, and the junction held 2 bases outside the gene matches. CDR3 length equals 15 residues. Germline lookup yields CDR1 SGHNT and CDR2 YYREEE (reference sequence). CDR3 residues: CASSLAGGTYNEQFF. The CDR3 nucleotides are TGTGCCAGCAGCTTGGCGGGAGGAACCTACAATGAGCAGTTCTTC.

This clone was seen a few times. The genes are TRBV7-9 and TRBJ1-6, with 7 bases fitting TRBD1. The CDR3 runs to 16 residues. The germline gives CDR1 SEHNR, CDR2 FQNEAQ (reference sequence). The V segment lost 1 base and the J segment 3 bases; nucleotides outside the gene matches: 3. The CDR3 reads CASSLGAGGYNSPLHF. The CDR3 nucleotides read TGTGCCAGCAGCTTAGGTGCAGGGGGCTATAATTCACCCCTCCACTTT.

The V gene is TRBV5-1, the J gene TRBJ1-4; D is unresolved. The CDR3 totals 16 residues. The germline CDR1 and CDR2 sequences are SGHRS and YFSETQ. With 0 bases removed from V and 5 bases from J, the gap between germline ends came to 14 bases. The CDR3 protein is CASSLVSGWPNEKLFF. Written as DNA, the CDR3 is TGCGCCAGCAGCTTGGTCTCGGGGTGGCCGAATGAAAAACTGTTTTTT.

In DNA, the CDR3 is TGTGCCAGCTCTTCACAGGGGGCCTACCAAGAGACCCAGTACTTC. It yields the protein CASSSQGAYQETQYF. J is TRBJ2-5 and V is TRBV18, with 9 nucleotides matching TRBD1. The J segment lost 0 bases and the V segment lost 6 bases, leaving 5 bases of the junction unmatched. The CDR3 length is 15 residues. The germline V gene has CDR1 KGHSH and CDR2 LQKENI.

This chain links TRBV7-9 with TRBJ2-1, with TRBD1 matching 9 bases. From germline, CDR1 is SEHNR and CDR2 FQNEAQ (reference sequence). The CDR3 totals 15 residues. Trimming at V came to 5 bases and at J to 4 bases, leaving 6 bases not matched to a gene. The CDR3 coding sequence is TGTGCCAGCAGCGGTTTCGGGACAGGGTACAATGAGCAGTTCTTC. Translating gives CASSGFGTGYNEQFF.

The genes are TRBV24-1 and TRBJ2-7; 7 bases are shared with TRBD2. CDR1 and CDR2 (germline): KGHDR, SFDVKD. Trimming at V came to 4 bases and at J to 3 bases, leaving 2 bases not matched to a gene. CDR3 length equals 13 residues. The CDR3 region is CATSDGGIYEQYF. CDR3 DNA sequence: TGTGCCACCAGTGACGGGGGGATCTACGAGCAGTACTTC.

This clone has only a few counts. Germline is not matched at one junction end, which may reflect a read error. The chain has TRBV7-7 and TRBJ2-7, with 9 bases matching TRBD2. Germline V gene sequence: CDR1 SSHAT, CDR2 FNYEAQ (reference sequence). The CDR3 sequence is 13 residues long. CDR3 region: CASSLELAGEQYF. CDR3 coding DNA: TGTGCTAGCAGCTTAGAACTAGCGGGCGAGCAGTACTTC.

V and J are TRBV6-5 and TRBJ2-7, with a tentative D call TRBD2 (6 bases). The CDR3 extends over 13 amino acids. Germline CDR1 reads MNHEY; CDR2 reads SVGAGI. V gave up 2 bases and J gave up 3 bases, with 8 bases separating them. For the CDR3, the DNA is TGTGCCAGCAGTTACGGGGGGAACTACGAGCAGTACTTC. It is translated as CASSYGGNYEQYF.

The J gene is TRBJ2-3, the V gene TRBV3-1 (or the pseudogene TRBV3-2); D may be TRBD2 (6 bases). The CDR3 has 16 amino acids. V lost 0 bases and J 5 bases, leaving 15 bases between the germline ends. Germline CDR1 LGHDT, CDR2 YNNKEL (reference sequence). The CDR3 nucleotides read TGTGCCAGCAGCCAAGAAGGAGGCTTGGGGGGAGATACGCAGTATTTT. Its protein is CASSQEGGLGGDTQYF.